Following are 20 T cell receptor beta chains from one sample sequenced in a study of CD8+CD57+ T cells in acquired aplastic anemia. CDR3 and TCR beta VDJ profiling relied on genomic DNA as the template. In TCRdb, the reads were re-called with MiXCR into one record per CDR3 protein. Of under 200,000 distinct CDR3 sequences listed, 50% to 75% were seen once; the top ten hold roughly 42%. Sequencing was done on a sample of sorted CD4+, CD8+, or CD8+CD57+ T cells (not recorded which) from PBMCs. All receptors derive from a human donor in good health.

A note on this clonotype: A read error may account for a junction end that differs from germline. This chain connects TRBV7-8 to TRBJ2-7, with TRBD1 matching over 8 bases. This CDR3 is 14 amino acids long. In germline, CDR1 is SGHVS, CDR2 FQNEAQ. CDR3 sequence (DNA): TGCGCCAGCAGCCAGAGCAGGGGGCGGTACGAGCAGTACTTC. This codes for CASSQSRGRYEQYF.

This clonotype was seen a few times. The chain is built from TRBV20-1 and TRBJ2-1; 8 nucleotides line up with TRBD1. Trimming at V came to 6 bases and at J to 7 bases, leaving 14 bases not matched to a gene. Germline values: CDR1 DFQATT, CDR2 SNEGSKA (reference sequence). The CDR3 has 15 residues. The CDR3 coding sequence is TGCAGTGCCGCCCAGGCCGACAGGGGACCGAATGAGCAGTTCTTC. It translates to CSAAQADRGPNEQFF.

The chain has TRBV10-3 and TRBJ2-7, with 10 positions matching TRBD2. V was clipped by 8 bases and J by 3 bases; unmatched bases: 4. The CDR3 is 13 residues long. The germline CDR1 and CDR2 sequences are ENHRY and SYGVKD. In DNA form, the CDR3 reads TGTGCCATCCGCAGGACTAGCGGCTACGAGCAGTACTTC. Residues: CAIRRTSGYEQYF.

For this clonotype: A clone one base away is much larger, so this may be a read error. The chain has TRBV5-6 and TRBJ2-7; D is uncertain. The CDR3 loop spans 15 amino acids. CDR1 is SGHDT, CDR2 YYEEEE, per germline. For the CDR3, the DNA is TGCGCCAGCAGCGAAACCTTTGACGTAACCTACGGGCAGTACTTC. Its translation is CASSETFDVTYGQYF. Complete variable domain (other parts from reference TRBV5-6 and TRBJ2-7): DAGVTQSPTHLIKTRGQQVTLRCSPKSGHDTVSWYQQALGQGPQFIFQYYEEEERQRGNFPDRFSGHQFPNYSSELNVNALLLGDSALYLCASSETFDVTYGQYFGPGTRLTVT.

The chain employs TRBV30 and TRBJ2-3; 7 bases fit TRBD1. The CDR3 is made up of 13 amino acids. Germline CDR1 and CDR2: GTSNPN and SVGIG (reference sequence). J was trimmed by 3 bases and V by 6 bases; bases with no gene match: 6. This CDR3 is CACRQGGTDTQYF. The CDR3 nucleotides read TGTGCCTGCAGACAGGGTGGGACAGATACGCAGTATTTT.

This clonotype was seen a handful of times. V usage is TRBV6-5 and J usage is TRBJ2-3, with 9 bases lining up with TRBD2. Losses at the gene ends were 6 bases for V and 5 bases for J; bases not matched to a gene: 9. Germline CDR1 reads MNHEY; CDR2 reads SVGAGI. CDR3 length: 15 amino acids. The CDR3 DNA reads TGTGCCAGCAGAACCCCTAGCGGGAAGGGAGATACGCAGTATTTT. Protein: CASRTPSGKGDTQYF.

The sample holds many counts of this clonotype. The CDR3 sequence is CASSEGGLNEQFF. The CDR3 DNA reads TGTGCCAGCAGTGAGGGGGGGCTCAATGAGCAGTTCTTC. The chain joins TRBV6-2 or TRBV6-3 to TRBJ2-1; weak D call: TRBD2 (7 bases). The CDR3 covers 13 residues. V lost 5 bases and J lost 6, with 11 bases in between. CDR1 MNHEY and CDR2 SVGEGT come from the germline V gene.

This clonotype was picked up many times. The CDR3 DNA sequence: TGTGCCAGCAGCCCGACCTTAGGGGTGGGGGCTTTCTTT. Encoded protein: CASSPTLGVGAFF. The gene calls are TRBV11-2 and TRBJ1-1; perhaps TRBD1 as D (5 bases). CDR1 and CDR2 from the germline V gene are SGHAT and FQNNGV. The CDR3 runs to 13 residues. V was cut by 5 bases and J by 11 bases, with 18 bases left in between.

The sample holds many counts of this clonotype. The V and J genes are TRBV25-1 and TRBJ2-2; D call uncertain. V lost 3 bases and J 7 bases, leaving 9 bases between the germline ends. The CDR3 is 13 amino acids. The germline V gene encodes CDR1 MGHDK and CDR2 SYGVNS. CDR3 nucleotide sequence: TGTGCCAGCAGTGACCTCTACGGCGGGGAGCTGTTTTTT. This codes for CASSDLYGGELFF. Filled out from reference TRBV25-1 and TRBJ2-2, the complete variable domain reads EADIYQTPRYLVIGTGKKITLECSQTMGHDKMYWYQQDPGMELHLIHYSYGVNSTEKGDLSSESTVSRIRTEHFPLTLESARPSHTSQYLCASSDLYGGELFFGEGSRLTVL.

The gene calls are TRBV19 and TRBJ2-1; the D gene is possibly TRBD1 (6 bases). This CDR3 region has 11 residues. Germline CDR1 is LNHDA and CDR2 is SQIVND (reference sequence). Trimming cost V 8 bases and J 7 bases, with 9 bases left between them. CDR3 DNA: TGTGCCAGTGTGGACAGAAATGAGCAGTTCTTC. Translated: CASVDRNEQFF.

This chain joins TRBV29-1 and TRBJ2-2; D is ambiguous. Deletions cut 4 bases from V and 1 base from J, with 10 bases between. The CDR3 totals 14 residues. The germline CDR1 and CDR2 sequences are SQVTM and ANQGSEA. CDR3 region: CSVGDAMNTGELFF. The CDR3 bases are TGCAGCGTTGGAGACGCCATGAACACCGGGGAGCTGTTTTTT.

V and J are TRBV5-1 and TRBJ1-1; D is unresolved. The CDR3 extends over 14 amino acids. Between the trimmed V and J ends, which lost 3 bases and 1 base, there was a span of 10 bases. Germline V gene lookup returns CDR1 SGHRS and CDR2 YFSETQ. The CDR3 region has the DNA TGCGCCAGCAGCTCGGGGAAGGGGAACACTGAAGCTTTCTTT. This gives the protein CASSSGKGNTEAFF.

The chain combines TRBV20-1 with TRBJ1-5; weak D call: TRBD1 (5 bases). V was shortened by 5 bases and J by 6 bases, with 14 bases between the two germline ends. CDR1 and CDR2 (germline): DFQATT, SNEGSKA (reference sequence). The CDR3 has 13 amino acids. The CDR3 bases are TGCAGTGCTTATCGGATTAGGGGTCAGCCCCAGCATTTT. It specifies CSAYRIRGQPQHF.

This clonotype was counted many times. The genes are TRBV15 and TRBJ2-7; D is perhaps TRBD2 (6 bases). CDR1 is LNHNV, CDR2 YYDKDF, per germline (reference sequence). This CDR3 comprises 13 residues. The V gene lost 10 bases and the J gene lost 1 base, with 14 bases spanning the gap. CDR3 amino acids: CAMSPGVSYEQYF. CDR3 bases: TGTGCCATGAGTCCGGGGGTATCCTACGAGCAGTACTTC.

This clonotype was observed at least ten times. The V and J genes are TRBV6-5 and TRBJ2-7; D ambiguous. Trimming cost V 0 bases and J 0 bases, with 9 bases left between them. The CDR3 runs to 15 residues. Per the germline V gene, CDR1 is MNHEY and CDR2 is SVGAGI. CDR3 DNA: TGTGCCAGCAGTTACTCGGCAGGTGGCTCCTACGAGCAGTACTTC. Translation: CASSYSAGGSYEQYF.

J is TRBJ2-7 and V is TRBV19; 8 bases line up with TRBD1. Germline loops: CDR1 LNHDA, CDR2 SQIVND (reference sequence). CDR3 length equals 16 residues. The trim removed 5 bases at V and 6 bases at J, leaving 15 bases unmatched. CDR3 nucleotides: TGTGCCAGTAGTGCGACTTTGGGGACAGGCCCTTCCGAGCAGTACTTC. Protein: CASSATLGTGPSEQYF.

CDR3 in DNA: TGCAGTGCTAGGGGACTAGCCATGGTTGGCGAGCAGTACTTC. The encoded protein is CSARGLAMVGEQYF. J is TRBJ2-7 and V is TRBV20-1; 9 positions match TRBD2. CDR1 is DFQATT, CDR2 SNEGSKA, per germline (reference sequence). This CDR3 spans 14 amino acids. With 3 bases clipped from V and 6 bases from J, the junction kept 9 bases outside the gene matches.

Ten or more counts support this clonotype. The genes are TRBV9 and TRBJ2-2, with 11 bases fitting TRBD2. The CDR3 is 14 amino acids. V was pared by 4 bases and J by 8 bases, with 4 bases of the junction left unmatched. Looked up from germline, CDR1 is SGDLS and CDR2 is YYNGEE. The CDR3 bases are TGTGCCAGCAGCACCCGACTAGCGGGAGGGGAGCTGTTTTTT. Protein: CASSTRLAGGELFF. Filled out from reference TRBV9 and TRBJ2-2, the complete variable domain reads DSGVTQTPKHLITATGQRVTLRCSPRSGDLSVYWYQQSLDQGLQFLIQYYNGEERAKGNILERFSAQQFPDLHSELNLSSLELGDSALYFCASSTRLAGGELFFGEGSRLTVL.

The chain recombines TRBV29-1 with TRBJ2-4; D possibly corresponds to TRBD2 (6 bases). Germline V CDR1 and CDR2: SQVTM, ANQGSEA. The CDR3 runs to 14 residues. The V end was cut by 6 bases, the J end by 1 base, with 13 bases between. CDR3 bases: TGCAGCGTACGATCAGGGAGGGCCAAAAACATTCAGTACTTC. Translation gives CSVRSGRAKNIQYF.

This clonotype was counted a few times. The V call is TRBV7-9, the J call TRBJ2-3; D remains unclear. Trimming removed 1 base from V and 4 bases from J, with 3 bases in between. The CDR3 sequence is 12 residues long. Germline CDR1 reads SEHNR; CDR2 reads FQNEAQ (reference sequence). The DNA of the CDR3 is TGTGCCAGCAGCTTAGTTTCAGATACGCAGTATTTT. Amino acid sequence: CASSLVSDTQYF.